This T cell receptor beta chain was identified in a study of T cell responses to AZD1222 COVID-19 vaccine. Trimming shortened V by 5 bases and J by 1 base, and 7 bases separated the two germline ends. Germline lookup yields CDR1 SQVTM and CDR2 ANQGSEA. This CDR3 is 12 amino acids long. Using immunoSEQ multiplex PCR, the repertoire was profiled, and TCRdb retains in-frame clones only, with some absent. The sample shows around 140,000 clones, around nine tenths of them seen only once. The table lists this clone with a count of one. The sequencing used peripheral blood, collected on day 0 of AZD1222 vaccination. The receptor comes from an adult in good health. The chain is built from TRBV29-1 and TRBJ2-3; weak D call: TRBD2 (5 bases). The CDR3 sequence is CSVFSGTDTQYF. The CDR3 DNA reads as TGCAGCGTTTTTAGCGGCACAGATACGCAGTATTTT.